The 30 T cell receptor beta chains presented below share a single source sample, sequenced in a study of T cell responses to AZD1222 COVID-19 vaccine. Generated by immunoSEQ multiplex PCR, the TCRdb table keeps only in-frame clones and is missing some. The table records 100,000 or so clones, around 84% of them present only once. Specimen: peripheral blood, collected 28 days after the second AZD1222 dose. Receptor source: an adult who received the AZD1222 COVID-19 vaccine.

This chain connects TRBV15 to TRBJ2-3, with TRBD2 identical over 9 bases. The CDR3 has 16 residues. Per the germline V gene, CDR1 is LNHNV and CDR2 is YYDKDF (reference sequence). The V and J ends lost 1 base and 6 bases, in that order; junction bases with no gene match: 8. The CDR3 region has the DNA TGTGCCACCAGCAGAGTGGCGGGAGGGCCGGGGGATACGCAGTATTTT. Its protein product is CATSRVAGGPGDTQYF.

This rearrangement joins TRBV14 to TRBJ2-1; D might be TRBD1 (5 bases). This CDR3 is 17 amino acids long. V gave up 2 bases and J gave up 4 bases, with 18 bases separating them. Per the germline V gene, CDR1 is SGHDN and CDR2 is FVKESK. The CDR3 protein is CASSQPNRNRIYNEQFF. The CDR3 bases are TGTGCCAGCAGCCAACCGAACAGGAATCGGATATACAATGAGCAGTTCTTC.

This clone showed up just once. The chain joins TRBV9 to TRBJ1-2; maybe TRBD1 (6 bases). CDR3 length equals 15 residues. The V end was cut by 3 bases, the J end by 8 bases, with 20 bases between. Germline V gene sequence: CDR1 SGDLS, CDR2 YYNGEE. The CDR3 region is CASSGQVGGSKGYTF. CDR3 coding DNA: TGTGCCAGCAGCGGGCAAGTCGGGGGCTCGAAAGGCTACACCTTC. Looking up the rest from reference TRBV9 and TRBJ1-2 gives the full variable domain: DSGVTQTPKHLITATGQRVTLRCSPRSGDLSVYWYQQSLDQGLQFLIQYYNGEERAKGNILERFSAQQFPDLHSELNLSSLELGDSALYFCASSGQVGGSKGYTFGSGTRLTVV.

The V and J genes are TRBV29-1 and TRBJ2-1; no clear D gene. Trimming removed 7 bases from V and 8 bases from J, with 15 bases in between. From germline, CDR1 is SQVTM and CDR2 ANQGSEA. The CDR3 has 12 residues. The CDR3 spells CSAPSQADEQFF. The CDR3 bases are TGCAGCGCCCCAAGTCAGGCGGATGAGCAGTTCTTC.

This clone has more than one count but fewer than ten. The chain links TRBV5-4 to TRBJ2-7, with D uncertain. Germline assignment: CDR1 SGHNT and CDR2 YYREEE (reference sequence). CDR3 length: 13 amino acids. V was clipped by 3 bases and J by 6 bases, with 13 bases between them. The CDR3 nucleotides are TGTGCCAGCAGCTCGGCCCGCAACGGCGAGCAGTACTTC. This encodes CASSSARNGEQYF.

This clone was detected a few times. V usage is TRBV10-1 and J usage is TRBJ2-7, with 10 bases fitting TRBD2. The germline V gene encodes CDR1 WNHNN and CDR2 SYGVQD (reference sequence). The CDR3 length is 14 residues. V shed 6 bases and J 3 bases; nucleotides not matched to a gene: 5. The CDR3 reads CASSPSGGLYEQYF. CDR3 nucleotides: TGCGCCAGCAGCCCTAGCGGGGGTCTCTACGAGCAGTACTTC.

The chain has TRBV28 and TRBJ2-1; 8 nucleotides agree with TRBD2. CDR3 size: 14 residues. The germline CDR1 and CDR2 sequences are MDHEN and SYDVKM. J gave up 7 bases and V 4 bases, and 6 bases lay outside the gene matches. The CDR3, as DNA: TGTGCCAGCAGTTCGGGGGGGCCGCGGAATGAGCAGTTCTTC. It encodes CASSSGGPRNEQFF.

The rearrangement joins TRBV5-1 to TRBJ2-3, with TRBD2 matching over 14 bases. Trimming removed 5 bases from V and 6 bases from J; junction bases left unmatched: 5. The CDR3 sequence is 15 residues long. Germline CDR1 and CDR2: SGHRS and YFSETQ. The CDR3 is CASRRTSGGLDTQYF. For the CDR3, the DNA is TGCGCCAGCAGACGGACTAGCGGGGGGCTGGATACGCAGTATTTT.

V is TRBV2 and J is TRBJ2-5; TRBD1 aligns across 9 bases. The CDR3 loop spans 14 amino acids. CDR1 is SNHLY, CDR2 FYNNEI, per germline. J was trimmed by 5 bases and V by 6 bases; bases with no gene match: 7. CDR3 sequence: CASRQQGAGETQYF. CDR3 nucleotides: TGTGCCAGCAGGCAACAGGGGGCAGGGGAGACCCAGTACTTC. The full variable domain, completed using reference TRBV2 and TRBJ2-5, is EPEVTQTPSHQVTQMGQEVILRCVPISNHLYFYWYRQILGQKVEFLVSFYNNEISEKSEIFDDQFSVERPDGSNFTLKIRSTKLEDSAMYFCASRQQGAGETQYFGPGTRLLVL.

This clone was seen more than once but under ten times. The chain uses TRBV6-5 and TRBJ1-2; D not resolved. Germline CDR1 and CDR2: MNHEY and SVGAGI. Deletions cut 9 bases from V and 7 bases from J, with 18 bases between. The CDR3 runs 13 residues. In nucleotides, the CDR3 is TGTGCCAGTAGGAAGACAAACCGGGCTGGCTACACCTTC. This codes for CASRKTNRAGYTF.

J is TRBJ1-1 and V is TRBV7-6; D unclear. Germline V gene data show CDR1 as SGHVS and CDR2 as FNYEAQ. The ends were cut back, 2 bases at V and 1 base at J, with 8 bases in the middle. This CDR3 is built from 14 residues. The CDR3 bases are TGTGCCAGCAGCTTATCTACGGCGAACACTGAAGCTTTCTTT. Translated: CASSLSTANTEAFF. Full variable domain (remainder filled in from reference TRBV7-6 and TRBJ1-1): GAGVSQSPRYKVTKRGQDVALRCDPISGHVSLYWYRQALGQGPEFLTYFNYEAQQDKSGLPNDRFSAERPEGSISTLTIQRTEQRDSAMYRCASSLSTANTEAFFGQGTRLTVV.

The chain has TRBV6-5 and TRBJ1-1; unclear D gene. Trimming took 6 bases from V and 3 from J, leaving 11 bases between them. Germline lookup yields CDR1 MNHEY and CDR2 SVGAGI. The CDR3 consists of 13 residues. CDR3 nucleotide sequence: TGTGCCAGCAGCCCCACCGGGGACACTGAAGCTTTCTTT. It yields the protein CASSPTGDTEAFF.

The chain joins TRBV5-1 to TRBJ2-5, with D unclear. The CDR3 sequence is 14 residues long. Germline-derived CDR1 and CDR2 are SGHRS and YFSETQ. V lost 0 bases to trimming and J lost 2 bases, with 8 bases between them. CDR3 amino acids: CASSLGAAQETQYF. The CDR3 bases are TGCGCCAGCAGCTTGGGGGCAGCACAAGAGACCCAGTACTTC.

The chain employs TRBV30 and TRBJ1-2; 7 bases agree with TRBD1. The CDR3 has 10 residues. Germline trimming cut 3 bases from V and 12 bases from J; bases unmatched to any gene: 4. From germline, CDR1 is GTSNPN and CDR2 SVGIG (reference sequence). CDR3 DNA sequence: TGTGCCTGGAGCCCGACAGGGCACACCTTC. It yields the protein CAWSPTGHTF.

The chain is built from TRBV29-1 and TRBJ1-1; no reliable D call. This CDR3 contains 14 residues. Germline CDR1 reads SQVTM; CDR2 reads ANQGSEA. The germline V and J ends were trimmed by 4 bases and 2 bases, with 14 bases remaining between them. The CDR3 region is CSVVRGGPNTEAFF. The CDR3 coding sequence is TGCAGCGTTGTCCGGGGAGGGCCCAACACTGAAGCTTTCTTT.

The chain recombines TRBV2 with TRBJ2-2, with D maybe TRBD2 (5 bases). Germline lookup yields CDR1 SNHLY and CDR2 FYNNEI. This CDR3 region has 12 residues. V was trimmed by 3 bases and J by 8 bases, leaving 7 bases between them. The CDR3 bases are TGTGCCAGCAGTGAGCGGGCAGGGGAGCTGTTTTTT. Its translation: CASSERAGELFF.

This clone has a handful of counts. The chain combines TRBV15 with TRBJ2-1, with D tentatively TRBD1 (6 bases). Trimming took 1 base from V and 7 from J, leaving 11 bases between them. The germline V gene encodes CDR1 LNHNV and CDR2 YYDKDF (reference sequence). The CDR3 loop spans 14 amino acids. The CDR3 loop reads CATSRARGWNEQFF. The CDR3 region has the DNA TGTGCCACCAGCAGAGCCAGGGGTTGGAATGAGCAGTTCTTC. Looking up the rest from reference TRBV15 and TRBJ2-1 gives the full variable domain: DAMVIQNPRYQVTQFGKPVTLSCSQTLNHNVMYWYQQKSSQAPKLLFHYYDKDFNNEADTPDNFQSRRPNTSFCFLDIRSPGLGDTAMYLCATSRARGWNEQFFGPGTRLTVL.

This clone was observed a few times. J is TRBJ1-2 and V is TRBV11-1; 9 positions agree with TRBD1. The CDR3 length is 13 residues. Trimming removed 4 bases from V and 8 bases from J; junction bases left unmatched: 5. Per germline, CDR1 SGHAT and CDR2 FQDESV (reference sequence). The CDR3 spells CASSSRTGDGYTF. CDR3 nucleotide sequence: TGTGCCAGCAGCTCCCGGACAGGGGACGGCTACACCTTC. Supplemented by reference TRBV11-1 and TRBJ1-2, the full variable domain reads EAEVAQSPRYKITEKSQAVAFWCDPISGHATLYWYRQILGQGPELLVQFQDESVVDDSQLPKDRFSAERLKGVDSTLKIQPAELGDSAMYLCASSSRTGDGYTFGSGTRLTVV.

V is TRBV10-2 and J is TRBJ2-7; 7 positions match TRBD2. In germline, CDR1 is WSHSY, CDR2 SAAADI. This CDR3 is 15 amino acids long. V shed 8 bases, J shed 3 bases, and the junction held 13 bases outside the gene matches. This chain's CDR3 is CASRHPGGPVYEQYF. For the CDR3, the DNA is TGCGCCAGCCGCCACCCGGGGGGACCGGTCTACGAGCAGTACTTC.

The chain carries TRBV25-1 and TRBJ2-5; D unclear. Germline assignment: CDR1 MGHDK and CDR2 SYGVNS. Trimming cost V 1 base and J 1 base, with 7 bases left between them. This CDR3 is built from 14 residues. The CDR3 DNA reads TGTGCCAGCAGTGAATTCGCGGCCCAAGAGACCCAGTACTTC. Translating it yields CASSEFAAQETQYF.

There are many counts of this clone. The chain recombines TRBV7-2 with TRBJ1-5, with 11 bases matching TRBD1. This CDR3 has 15 residues. V was clipped by 1 base and J by 8 bases; unmatched bases: 4. Germline lookup yields CDR1 SGHTA and CDR2 FQGNSA. CDR3 coding DNA: TGTGCCAGCAGCTTAGATCGGACAGGGGGCAAGCCCCAGCATTTT. Translating it yields CASSLDRTGGKPQHF.

The CDR3 is CASSLAGATTGELFF. Here the CDR3 DNA reads TGTGCCAGCAGCTTAGCGGGGGCTACCACCGGGGAGCTGTTTTTT. This chain uses TRBV7-8 with TRBJ2-2; tentative D call: TRBD1 (6 bases). This CDR3 spans 15 amino acids. V was clipped by 0 bases and J by 4 bases, with 9 bases between them. From germline, CDR1 is SGHVS and CDR2 FQNEAQ.

The chain links TRBV10-1 to TRBJ1-2; D uncertain. V was trimmed by 3 bases and J by 4 bases, leaving 9 bases between them. This CDR3 comprises 13 residues. CDR1 is WNHNN and CDR2 is SYGVQD in the germline V gene (reference sequence). The CDR3 DNA sequence: TGCGCCAGCAGTGAAGGGCGGAGCTATGGCTACACCTTC. Its protein is CASSEGRSYGYTF.

This rearrangement joins TRBV6-5 to TRBJ1-5, with D tentatively TRBD1 (5 bases). In germline, CDR1 is MNHEY, CDR2 SVGAGI. CDR3 length: 14 residues. Deletions cut 2 bases from V and 6 bases from J, with 11 bases between. The CDR3 DNA is TGTGCCAGCAGTTACGGGACGGGAATTCAGCCCCAGCATTTT. It yields the protein CASSYGTGIQPQHF.

As DNA, the CDR3 is TGTGCCAGCAGGGTTAGTGGCTCCGGGGAGCTGTTTTTT. This codes for CASRVSGSGELFF. V and J are TRBV28 and TRBJ2-2; unclear D gene. The V end was cut by 6 bases, the J end by 6 bases, with 11 bases between. Germline-derived CDR1 and CDR2 are MDHEN and SYDVKM. The CDR3 sequence is 13 residues long.

V usage is TRBV15 and J usage is TRBJ2-3, with D perhaps matching TRBD2 (7 bases). Germline CDR1 reads LNHNV; CDR2 reads YYDKDF (reference sequence). The CDR3 covers 16 residues. V was cut by 0 bases and J by 1 base, with 11 bases left in between. The CDR3 coding sequence is TGTGCCACCAGCAGAGATAGGGGGGGCCGCACAGATACGCAGTATTTT. This translates into CATSRDRGGRTDTQYF. The full variable domain, completed using reference TRBV15 and TRBJ2-3, is DAMVIQNPRYQVTQFGKPVTLSCSQTLNHNVMYWYQQKSSQAPKLLFHYYDKDFNNEADTPDNFQSRRPNTSFCFLDIRSPGLGDTAMYLCATSRDRGGRTDTQYFGPGTRLTVL.

The V and J genes are TRBV7-3 and TRBJ2-5, with TRBD2 identical over 13 bases. The CDR3 covers 15 residues. The V segment lost 5 bases and the J segment 4 bases; nucleotides outside the gene matches: 4. Per germline, CDR1 SGHTA and CDR2 FQGTGA. CDR3 coding DNA: TGTGCCAGCAGCCTTGGACTAGCGGGAGTAGAGACCCAGTACTTC. Protein product: CASSLGLAGVETQYF.

The chain uses TRBV27 and TRBJ1-4; D uncertain. The CDR3 covers 15 residues. In germline, CDR1 is MNHEY, CDR2 SMNVEV (reference sequence). V dropped 4 bases and J dropped 3 bases, with 12 bases sitting between them. CDR3 region: CASSYRWYANEKLFF. DNA for the CDR3: TGTGCCAGCAGTTACCGGTGGTATGCTAATGAAAAACTGTTTTTT.

The V call is TRBV2, the J call TRBJ1-5, with a possible D match to TRBD1 (6 bases). Germline V gene data show CDR1 as SNHLY and CDR2 as FYNNEI. Trimming cost V 1 base and J 6 bases, with 13 bases left between them. The CDR3 is 15 residues long. The CDR3, as DNA: TGTGCCAGCAGTGAAGTACGCGGGGGCGGTCAGCCCCAGCATTTT. It codes for CASSEVRGGGQPQHF.

This rearrangement joins TRBV27 to TRBJ2-7, with D unclear. CDR1 MNHEY and CDR2 SMNVEV come from the germline V gene (reference sequence). V lost 5 bases, J lost 3 bases, and 11 bases lay in between. The CDR3 contains 13 residues. In nucleotides, the CDR3 is TGTGCCAGCAGTAATCCGGCGAACTACGAGCAGTACTTC. It encodes CASSNPANYEQYF.